This TCR beta chain was recovered during a study of glioma-infiltrating T cells after dendritic cell vaccination. Background on the study: Glioblastoma patients came from Phase I and II dendritic cell vaccination trials. The vaccine used monocyte-derived dendritic cells pulsed overnight with autologous tumor lysate.

Study observations and caveats: Only a small number of patients had complete blood and tumor samples.

Libraries were prepared by immunoSEQ multiplex PCR; TCRdb keeps only in-frame clonotypes and omits some of them. In the table there are tens of thousands of clones, 81% of which are singletons. The CDR3 loop spans 17 amino acids. V trimming: 4 bases; J trimming: 4 bases; junction bases outside the gene matches: 8. CDR1 and CDR2 from the germline V gene are SGHRS and YFSETQ. Comments on this clone: Its specificity is unknown.

The chain joins TRBV5-1 to TRBJ2-3; 14 bases match TRBD2. This receptor was identified in a human donor with glioblastoma. This material consisted of blood, taken before dendritic cell vaccination. CDR3 nucleotide sequence: TGCGCCAGCAGCCAGACTAGCGGGGGGGCAACGTCAGATACGCAGTATTTT. It codes for CASSQTSGGATSDTQYF.